This passage covers 11 T cell receptor beta chains from one sample sequenced in a study of identical twins. MiXCR was run by TCRdb on the 5' RACE reads, yielding one entry per CDR3 protein. The profile shows a few hundred thousand distinct CDR3 sequences, around a sixth of them singletons. Input material: naive T cells sorted from blood. The source of these receptors is a man in his forties or fifties in good health.

This clonotype has a count of ten or more. The chain carries TRBV4-3 and TRBJ2-5; D not resolved. This CDR3 region has 15 residues. CDR1 is LGHNA, CDR2 YSLEER, per germline. The V end was cut by 0 bases, the J end by 4 bases, with 12 bases between. As DNA, the CDR3 is TGCGCCAGCAGCCAAGATCAAGGAATAGGAGAGACCCAGTACTTC. As protein: CASSQDQGIGETQYF.

This clonotype turned up a few times. The chain combines TRBV11-2 with TRBJ1-1, with 10 bases identical to TRBD1. The CDR3 totals 17 residues. V lost 5 bases, J lost 1 base, and 10 bases stayed unmatched. CDR1 and CDR2 from the germline V gene are SGHAT and FQNNGV. The CDR3 sequence is CASSPGQGRFANTEAFF. In DNA, the CDR3 is TGTGCCAGCAGCCCGGGACAGGGGCGTTTTGCGAACACTGAAGCTTTCTTT.

The CDR3 loop is CASSPDRGIVTEAFF. The DNA of the CDR3 is TGTGCCAGCAGTCCGGACAGGGGGATAGTAACTGAAGCTTTCTTT. This chain uses TRBV28 with TRBJ1-1; 10 bases are a match to TRBD1. V was clipped by 5 bases and J by 5 bases; unmatched bases: 8. The germline V gene encodes CDR1 MDHEN and CDR2 SYDVKM. The CDR3 is 15 residues long.

The V gene is TRBV20-1, the J gene TRBJ2-3, with 7 bases matching TRBD1. Looked up from germline, CDR1 is DFQATT and CDR2 is SNEGSKA (reference sequence). The ends lost 3 bases at V and 5 bases at J; junction bases unmatched: 5. The CDR3 contains 13 residues. CDR3 DNA sequence: TGCAGTGCTAGTCGACAGGGTAAAGATACGCAGTATTTT. Protein sequence: CSASRQGKDTQYF.

This clonotype was found many times. This rearrangement joins TRBV6-5 to TRBJ2-3, with 10 bases aligning to TRBD2. Germline CDR1 reads MNHEY; CDR2 reads SVGAGI. V was pared by 4 bases and J by 7 bases, with 11 bases of the junction left unmatched. The CDR3 has 16 amino acids. Written as DNA, the CDR3 is TGTGCCAGCAGTTCCCAACGGACTAGCGGATTTAATACGCAGTATTTT. It specifies CASSSQRTSGFNTQYF.

This chain connects TRBV7-9 to TRBJ2-3; D may correspond to TRBD1 or TRBD2 (5 bases each). Germline V gives CDR1 SEHNR, CDR2 FQNEAQ (reference sequence). The CDR3 runs 15 residues. Trimming stripped 3 bases from V and 2 bases from J, with 12 bases between. DNA for the CDR3: TGTGCCAGCAGCTTCCCACTCGGGGCCACAGATACGCAGTATTTT. Its protein product is CASSFPLGATDTQYF. The complete variable domain, with remaining parts taken from reference TRBV7-9 and TRBJ2-3, reads DTGVSQNPRHKITKRGQNVTFRCDPISEHNRLYWYRQTLGQGPEFLTYFQNEAQLEKSRLLSDRFSAERPKGSFSTLEIQRTEQGDSAMYLCASSFPLGATDTQYFGPGTRLTVL.

The chain combines TRBV28 with TRBJ2-7; the match to TRBD1 covers 8 bases. The germline gives CDR1 MDHEN, CDR2 SYDVKM. The V segment lost 5 bases and the J segment 1 base; nucleotides outside the gene matches: 4. The CDR3 has 14 residues. CDR3 DNA: TGTGCCAGCAGTCCGGGGGACAGGTCCTACGAGCAGTACTTC. Translation: CASSPGDRSYEQYF.

This chain uses TRBV4-2 with TRBJ1-1; the D is unclear. V was trimmed by 6 bases and J by 3 bases, leaving 11 bases between them. Germline V gene lookup returns CDR1 LGHNA and CDR2 YNFKEQ. The CDR3 spans 13 residues. DNA of the CDR3: TGTGCCAGCAGTCGATGGCAGGACACTGAAGCTTTCTTT. Amino acid sequence: CASSRWQDTEAFF.

This clonotype has at least ten counts. CDR3 loop: CASSQGVFYNSPLHF. The CDR3 coding sequence is TGCGCCAGCAGCCAAGGTGTTTTCTATAATTCACCCCTCCACTTT. This chain uses TRBV4-1 with TRBJ1-6; unclear D gene. Germline assignment: CDR1 MGHRA and CDR2 YSYEKL. The CDR3 spans 15 residues. V dropped 1 base and J dropped 3 bases, with 7 bases sitting between them.

The chain combines TRBV20-1 with TRBJ2-7, with D uncertain. Deletions cut 3 bases from V and 3 bases from J, with 15 bases between. The CDR3 loop spans 14 amino acids. Germline V CDR1 and CDR2: DFQATT, SNEGSKA (reference sequence). The CDR3 nucleotides read TGCAGTGCTAGCCGCGCGGCGACCCTCTACGAGCAGTACTTC. Translating gives CSASRAATLYEQYF.

This clonotype was seen more than once but under ten times. V and J are TRBV5-1 and TRBJ2-3; the D call may be TRBD1 or TRBD2 (5 bases each). Trimming removed 4 bases at V and 6 bases at J, with 15 bases between. Looked up from germline, CDR1 is SGHRS and CDR2 is YFSETQ. The length of the CDR3 is 14 residues. The CDR3 here is CASSLGTLADTQYF. CDR3 coding DNA: TGCGCCAGCAGCCTAGGGACCCTCGCGGATACGCAGTATTTT.